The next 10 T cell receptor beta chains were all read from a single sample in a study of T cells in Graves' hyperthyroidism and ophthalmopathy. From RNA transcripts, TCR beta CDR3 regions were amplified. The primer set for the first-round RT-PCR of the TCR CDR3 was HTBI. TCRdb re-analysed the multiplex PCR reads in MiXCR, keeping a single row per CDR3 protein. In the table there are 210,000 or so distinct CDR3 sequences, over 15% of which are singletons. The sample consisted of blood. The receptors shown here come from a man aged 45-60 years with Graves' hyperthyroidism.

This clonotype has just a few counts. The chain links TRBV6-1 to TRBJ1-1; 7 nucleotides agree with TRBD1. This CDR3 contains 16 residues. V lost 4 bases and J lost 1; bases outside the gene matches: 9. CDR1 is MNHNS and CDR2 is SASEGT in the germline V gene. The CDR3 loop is CASSVPRDRANTEAFF. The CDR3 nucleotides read TGTGCCAGCAGTGTGCCTCGGGACAGAGCGAACACTGAAGCTTTCTTT.

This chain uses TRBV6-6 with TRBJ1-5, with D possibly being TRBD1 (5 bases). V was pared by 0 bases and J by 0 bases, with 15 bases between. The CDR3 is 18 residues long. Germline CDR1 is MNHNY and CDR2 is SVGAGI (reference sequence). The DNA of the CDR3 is TGTGCCAGCAGTTACTCTGGAGGGGCGATGGGTAGCAATCAGCCCCAGCATTTT. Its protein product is CASSYSGGAMGSNQPQHF.

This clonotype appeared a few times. As DNA, the CDR3 is TGTGCCAGCAGCGACGCCTCGGGGAGAGAAGCTTTCTTT. This codes for CASSDASGREAFF. The chain links TRBV9 to TRBJ1-1, with D unresolved. The CDR3 runs to 13 residues. The V end lost 3 bases, the J end lost 8 bases, and 14 bases lay between the germline ends. The germline V gene has CDR1 SGDLS and CDR2 YYNGEE.

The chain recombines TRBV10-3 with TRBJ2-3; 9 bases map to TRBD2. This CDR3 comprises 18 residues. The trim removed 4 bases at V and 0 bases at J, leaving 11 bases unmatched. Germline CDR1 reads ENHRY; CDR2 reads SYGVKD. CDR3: CAISAPEASGESTDTQYF. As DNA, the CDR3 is TGTGCCATCAGTGCCCCCGAGGCTAGCGGGGAAAGCACAGATACGCAGTATTTT.

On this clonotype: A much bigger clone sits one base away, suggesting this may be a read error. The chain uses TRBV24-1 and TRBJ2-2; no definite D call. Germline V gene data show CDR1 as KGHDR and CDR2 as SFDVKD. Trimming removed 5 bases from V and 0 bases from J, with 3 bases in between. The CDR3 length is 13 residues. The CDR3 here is CATSGSNTGELFF. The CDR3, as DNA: TGTGCCACCAGTGGTTCGAACACCGGGGAGCTGTTTTTT.

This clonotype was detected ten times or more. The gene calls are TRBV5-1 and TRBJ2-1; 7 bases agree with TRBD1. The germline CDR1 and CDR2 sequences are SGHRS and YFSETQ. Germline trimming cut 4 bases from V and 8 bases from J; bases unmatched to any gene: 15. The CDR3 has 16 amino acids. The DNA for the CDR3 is TGCGCCAGCAGCCACGACAGGGTCGGGTCAACGGATGAGCAGTTCTTC. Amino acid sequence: CASSHDRVGSTDEQFF.

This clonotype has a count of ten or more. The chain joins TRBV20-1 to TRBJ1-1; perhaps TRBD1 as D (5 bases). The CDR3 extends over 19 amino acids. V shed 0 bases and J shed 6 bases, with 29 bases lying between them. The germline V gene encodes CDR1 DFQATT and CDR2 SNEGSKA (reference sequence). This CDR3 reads CSARDVRKILVGTVAEAFF. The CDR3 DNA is TGCAGTGCTAGAGATGTTAGAAAGATTTTGGTAGGGACGGTCGCTGAAGCTTTCTTT.

The DNA of the CDR3 is TGCGCCAGCAGTGAGTCTCCCGGGAGCTCCTACGAGCAGTACTTC. As protein: CASSESPGSSYEQYF. V gene TRBV10-1 combines with J gene TRBJ2-7; a possible D gene is TRBD2 (6 bases). CDR1 WNHNN and CDR2 SYGVQD come from the germline V gene (reference sequence). The CDR3 has 15 residues. The ends were cut back, 0 bases at V and 0 bases at J, with 9 bases in the middle.

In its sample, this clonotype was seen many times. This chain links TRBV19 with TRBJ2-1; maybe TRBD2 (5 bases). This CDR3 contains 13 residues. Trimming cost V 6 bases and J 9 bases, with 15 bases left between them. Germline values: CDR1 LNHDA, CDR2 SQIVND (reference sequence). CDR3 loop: CASRTLGESEQFF. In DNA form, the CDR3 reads TGTGCCAGTAGGACTCTCGGGGAAAGTGAGCAGTTCTTC.

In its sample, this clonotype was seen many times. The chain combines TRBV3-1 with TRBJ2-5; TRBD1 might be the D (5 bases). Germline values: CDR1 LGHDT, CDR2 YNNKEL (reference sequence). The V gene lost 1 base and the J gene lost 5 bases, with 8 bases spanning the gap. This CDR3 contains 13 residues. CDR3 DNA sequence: TGTGCCAGCAGCCAAGGCAGGGCTGAGACCCAGTACTTC. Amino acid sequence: CASSQGRAETQYF.